This record covers a single T cell receptor (beta chain). Its specificity is unknown. Unmatched junction bases numbered 12, after V lost 1 base and J lost 9 bases. This CDR3 spans 16 amino acids. CDR1 is SGHAT and CDR2 is FQNNGV in the germline V gene. Some clones are missing from TCRdb's copy, which holds only in-frame ones; the method was immunoSEQ multiplex PCR. The data hold fewer than 90,000 clones, with 73% observed a single time. Antigen-specific CD4+ T cell clonotypes were called by their expansion after viral peptide-pool culture in ViraFEST. With about ten days of culture completed, CD4+ T cells were isolated. Between March and December 2020, the person had a SARS-CoV-2 infection that PCR confirmed. Pooled HIV-1 Nef peptides were the negative control culture. The sample belongs to a study of vaccination effects on CD4 cells after COVID-19. Turning to the study itself: From two convalescent patients, samples were taken 16 days and one week before vaccination.

Study-wide results and caveats: Clones that were induced by infection or by vaccine showed marked contraction late after vaccination.

This chain connects TRBV11-2 to TRBJ2-1; TRBD2 matches at 7 bases. The receptor's source is a human donor who had a prior SARS-CoV-2 infection. This specimen consisted of CD4+ T cells from PBMCs cultured with HIV peptides, obtained before COVID-19 vaccination. The subset: HIV-1 Nef peptide pool negative control/reference culture. The CDR3 nucleotides are TGTGCCAGCAGCTTAGGCGCGTCGGCGGGAGAGGGTGAGCAGTTCTTC. Translated: CASSLGASAGEGEQFF.